The next 20 T cell receptor beta chains were all read from a single sample in a study of T cells in Graves' hyperthyroidism and ophthalmopathy. Authors of the study amplified TCR beta CDR3 regions from RNA transcripts. Initially, a first-round RT-PCR of the TCR CDR3 employed the HTBI primer set. TCRdb independently ran MiXCR on the multiplex PCR reads; one entry per CDR3 protein. The sample yields 300,000 to 500,000 distinct CDR3 sequences, over 13% seen once. The sample taken for sequencing was blood. These receptors all stem from a man in his fifties or sixties with Graves' ophthalmopathy.

This clonotype has a count of ten or more. The V and J genes are TRBV30 and TRBJ1-6; weak D call: TRBD1 (6 bases). The CDR3 is 16 amino acids. Trimming left V 2 bases short and J 5 bases short, with 16 bases between. Germline CDR1 GTSNPN, CDR2 SVGIG (reference sequence). The CDR3: CAWSPPWTADNSPLHF. The CDR3 nucleotides read TGTGCCTGGAGTCCCCCTTGGACAGCCGATAATTCACCCCTCCACTTT.

This clonotype was counted ten times or more. The V call is TRBV11-2, the J call TRBJ2-3; D gene uncertain. The CDR3 is 11 residues long. V lost 0 bases and J 8 bases, leaving 3 bases between the germline ends. CDR1 is SGHAT and CDR2 is FQNNGV in the germline V gene. CDR3 nucleotides: TGTGCCAGCAGCTTAGATGTTACGCAGTATTTT. Translated, it gives CASSLDVTQYF.

This clonotype was counted at least ten times. V gene TRBV5-1 combines with J gene TRBJ2-1; D might be TRBD2 (6 bases). Germline-derived CDR1 and CDR2 are SGHRS and YFSETQ. Between the trimmed V and J ends, which lost 3 bases and 5 bases, there was a span of 15 bases. The CDR3 extends over 15 amino acids. CDR3 sequence: CASSSEGRSNNEQFF. As DNA, the CDR3 is TGCGCCAGCAGCTCTGAGGGGAGGTCGAACAATGAGCAGTTCTTC.

This clonotype was recorded many times. The chain combines TRBV5-6 with TRBJ1-2; D unresolved. The length of the CDR3 is 14 residues. Germline CDR1 and CDR2: SGHDT and YYEEEE. V was pared by 4 bases and J by 4 bases, with 14 bases between. The CDR3 sequence is CASSQLGQAYGYTF. The CDR3 coding sequence is TGTGCCAGCAGCCAGCTCGGCCAGGCCTATGGCTACACCTTC.

This clonotype was seen repeatedly, ten times or more. The V gene is TRBV27, the J gene TRBJ1-2; 7 bases agree with TRBD1. CDR3 length equals 14 residues. Germline values: CDR1 MNHEY, CDR2 SMNVEV (reference sequence). With 3 bases clipped from V and 10 bases from J, the junction kept 11 bases outside the gene matches. CDR3: CASSLAGTADVYTF. DNA of the CDR3: TGTGCCAGCAGTTTGGCCGGGACAGCTGACGTCTACACCTTC.

This clonotype has just a few counts. A much larger clone sits a single nucleotide away, making a read error possible. This chain connects TRBV29-1 to TRBJ1-1; D is ambiguous. The V end was cut by 7 bases, the J end by 10 bases, with 25 bases between. The CDR3 is made up of 14 amino acids. Germline CDR1 reads SQVTM; CDR2 reads ANQGSEA. As DNA, the CDR3 is TGCAGCGCTGAGGAGCCAAACGGGTGGTCTGCAGCTTTCTTT. Its protein product is CSAEEPNGWSAAFF.

This clonotype was counted at least ten times. This chain joins TRBV24-1 and TRBJ2-1; 7 bases align to TRBD1. The length of the CDR3 is 16 residues. J lost 5 bases, V lost 5 bases, and 11 bases had no gene match. The germline gives CDR1 KGHDR, CDR2 SFDVKD. CDR3 region: CATSVAGTAKDNEQFF. The CDR3 DNA reads TGTGCCACCAGTGTTGCCGGGACAGCAAAAGACAATGAGCAGTTCTTC.

Only a few counts were recorded for this clonotype. The V call is TRBV20-1, the J call TRBJ1-5; D is uncertain. There are 16 residues in the CDR3. V was shortened by 3 bases and J by 5 bases, with 20 bases between the two germline ends. Germline V gene lookup returns CDR1 DFQATT and CDR2 SNEGSKA (reference sequence). The chain's CDR3 is CSARRLNQIEHQPQHF. CDR3 DNA sequence: TGCAGTGCTAGGCGACTTAACCAGATAGAACATCAGCCCCAGCATTTT.

This clonotype was seen many times. The chain is built from TRBV7-9 and TRBJ2-1, with 8 bases matching TRBD1. The V segment lost 2 bases and the J segment 6 bases; nucleotides outside the gene matches: 6. Germline CDR1 and CDR2: SEHNR and FQNEAQ (reference sequence). The CDR3 consists of 15 residues. In nucleotides, the CDR3 is TGTGCCAGCAGCTTACGCCAGGGGGCTGGCAATGAGCAGTTCTTC. Amino acids: CASSLRQGAGNEQFF.

The sample holds a few counts of this clonotype. This chain links TRBV28 with TRBJ2-7, with 8 bases lining up with TRBD1. The CDR3 extends over 15 amino acids. J lost 5 bases, V lost 5 bases, and 11 bases had no gene match. Germline values: CDR1 MDHEN, CDR2 SYDVKM. In DNA form, the CDR3 reads TGTGCCAGCAGTATGACGACCGGGACAGGCGACGAGCAGTACTTC. Its translation: CASSMTTGTGDEQYF.

This clonotype has at least ten counts. This sequence joins TRBV9 and TRBJ2-1, with D possibly being TRBD1 (5 bases). The CDR3 consists of 14 residues. V lost 0 bases to trimming and J lost 3 bases, with 7 bases between them. From germline, CDR1 is SGDLS and CDR2 YYNGEE. The CDR3 here is CASSVGDSYNEQFF. The CDR3, as DNA: TGTGCCAGCAGCGTAGGTGACAGCTACAATGAGCAGTTCTTC.

This clonotype came up many times. V is TRBV30 and J is TRBJ2-7; 7 bases line up with TRBD2. This CDR3 has 12 residues. The germline V gene has CDR1 GTSNPN and CDR2 SVGIG (reference sequence). V shed 0 bases, J shed 4 bases, and the junction held 0 bases outside the gene matches. CDR3 sequence: CAWSVSGYEQYF. In DNA form, the CDR3 reads TGTGCCTGGAGTGTTAGCGGGTACGAGCAGTACTTC.

This clonotype was observed at least ten times. This chain joins TRBV12-3 or TRBV12-4 and TRBJ2-7, with D possibly matching TRBD2 (5 bases). V lost 6 bases, J lost 7 bases, and 19 bases lay in between. The CDR3 loop spans 14 amino acids. CDR3 amino acids: CASSLGSTSGEQYF. The CDR3 DNA sequence: TGTGCCAGCAGCCTGGGCTCGACATCGGGGGAGCAGTACTTC.

This clonotype was seen many times. The gene calls are TRBV28 and TRBJ1-5, with D unresolved. The V end was cut by 7 bases, the J end by 6 bases, with 16 bases between. The CDR3 is made up of 14 amino acids. CDR1 is MDHEN, CDR2 SYDVKM, per germline. Here the CDR3 DNA reads TGTGCCAGCATACTTCGCAGGATGGGTCAGCCCCAGCATTTT. This gives the protein CASILRRMGQPQHF.

This clonotype has at least ten counts. The rearrangement links TRBV16 to TRBJ2-1, with D unclear. CDR3 length equals 12 residues. Trimming pared 0 bases from V and 7 bases from J, leaving 4 bases between. Germline assignment: CDR1 KGHSY and CDR2 FQNENV. CDR3 sequence: CASSQSMNEQFF. In nucleotides, the CDR3 is TGTGCCAGCAGCCAATCTATGAATGAGCAGTTCTTC.

The sample holds many counts of this clonotype. V usage is TRBV5-1 and J usage is TRBJ1-2; D unclear. Germline CDR1 is SGHRS and CDR2 is YFSETQ. V was trimmed by 4 bases and J by 1 base, leaving 11 bases between them. This CDR3 region has 14 residues. Here the CDR3 reads CASSRDLGNYGYTF. As DNA, the CDR3 is TGCGCCAGCAGCCGTGACCTCGGTAACTATGGCTACACCTTC. The entire variable domain, with the rest obtained from reference TRBV5-1 and TRBJ1-2, is as follows: KAGVTQTPRYLIKTRGQQVTLSCSPISGHRSVSWYQQTPGQGLQFLFEYFSETQRNKGNFPGRFSGRQFSNSRSEMNVSTLELGDSALYLCASSRDLGNYGYTFGSGTRLTVV.

In its sample, this clonotype was seen many times. This sequence joins TRBV3-1 and TRBJ1-5; tentatively, D is TRBD1 (6 bases). CDR3 length: 14 amino acids. V shed 1 base and J shed 6 bases, with 10 bases lying between them. In germline, CDR1 is LGHDT, CDR2 YNNKEL (reference sequence). The CDR3 coding sequence is TGTGCCAGCAGCCAAGGACAGGCGGGTCAGCCCCAGCATTTT. Its protein product is CASSQGQAGQPQHF.

This clonotype came up many times. The chain has TRBV20-1 and TRBJ2-3, with D maybe TRBD1 (6 bases). The CDR3 is made up of 16 amino acids. Trimming took 3 bases from V and 5 from J, leaving 21 bases between them. Germline V gene data show CDR1 as DFQATT and CDR2 as SNEGSKA (reference sequence). CDR3 DNA: TGCAGTGCTAGCGGCGGACAGCCTGACAAATTAGATACGCAGTATTTT. Its protein is CSASGGQPDKLDTQYF.

Worth noting for this clonotype: Since a much larger clone is just one base distant, this may be a read error. In this CDR3 the conserved last residue, phenylalanine or tryptophan, is missing, so a read error is likely. The V call is TRBV7-3, the J call TRBJ2-7; 8 bases line up with TRBD1. The V segment lost 5 bases and the J segment 5 bases; nucleotides outside the gene matches: 8. Germline CDR1 is SGHTA and CDR2 is FQGTGA. The CDR3 runs to 14 residues. CDR3 coding DNA: TGTGCCAGCAGCCCAAGGACAGGGAACCACGAGCAGTACATC. It translates to CASSPRTGNHEQYI.

This chain links TRBV6-1 with TRBJ2-1, with 7 bases fitting TRBD2. Looked up from germline, CDR1 is MNHNS and CDR2 is SASEGT. The CDR3 runs to 18 residues. The V segment lost 5 bases and the J segment 0 bases; nucleotides outside the gene matches: 13. The CDR3 coding sequence is TGTGCCAGCAGTTACGCCGTTCCTAGCGGAAGCTCCTACAATGAGCAGTTCTTC. Protein product: CASSYAVPSGSSYNEQFF.